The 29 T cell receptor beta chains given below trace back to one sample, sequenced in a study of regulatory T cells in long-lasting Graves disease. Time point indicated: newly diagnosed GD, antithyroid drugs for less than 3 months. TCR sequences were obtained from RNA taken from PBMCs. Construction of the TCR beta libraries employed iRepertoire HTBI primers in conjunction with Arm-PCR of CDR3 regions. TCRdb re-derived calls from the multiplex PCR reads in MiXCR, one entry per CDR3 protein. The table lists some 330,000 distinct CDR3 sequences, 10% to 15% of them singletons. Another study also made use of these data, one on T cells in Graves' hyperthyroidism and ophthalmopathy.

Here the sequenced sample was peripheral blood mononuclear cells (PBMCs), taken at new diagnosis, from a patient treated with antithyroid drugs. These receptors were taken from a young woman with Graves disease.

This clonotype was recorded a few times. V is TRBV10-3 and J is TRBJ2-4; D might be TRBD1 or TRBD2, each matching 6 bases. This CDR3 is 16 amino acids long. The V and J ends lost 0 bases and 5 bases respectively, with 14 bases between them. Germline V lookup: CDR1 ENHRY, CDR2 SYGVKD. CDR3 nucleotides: TGTGCCATCAGTGAGTCGACCGTAAGGGGGGAAAACATTCAGTACTTC. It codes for CAISESTVRGENIQYF.

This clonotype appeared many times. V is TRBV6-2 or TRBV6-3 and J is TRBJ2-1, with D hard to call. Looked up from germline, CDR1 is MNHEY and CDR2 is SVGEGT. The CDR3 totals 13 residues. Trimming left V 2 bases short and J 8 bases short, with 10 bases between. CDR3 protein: CASSYPARDEQFF. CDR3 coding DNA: TGTGCCAGCAGTTACCCGGCTCGGGATGAGCAGTTCTTC.

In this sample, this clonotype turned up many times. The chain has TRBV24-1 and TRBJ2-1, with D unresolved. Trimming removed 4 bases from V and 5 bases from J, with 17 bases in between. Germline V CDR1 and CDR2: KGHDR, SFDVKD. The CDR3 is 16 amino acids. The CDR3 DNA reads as TGTGCCACCAGTGACCAAACCAGGATCGTAAACAATGAGCAGTTCTTC. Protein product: CATSDQTRIVNNEQFF.

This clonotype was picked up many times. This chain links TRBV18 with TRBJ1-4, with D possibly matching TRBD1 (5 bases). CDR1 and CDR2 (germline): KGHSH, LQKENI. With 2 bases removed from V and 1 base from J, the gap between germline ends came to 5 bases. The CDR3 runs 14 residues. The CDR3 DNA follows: TGTGCCAGCTCACCAAGGGGAACTAATGAAAAACTGTTTTTT. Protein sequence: CASSPRGTNEKLFF.

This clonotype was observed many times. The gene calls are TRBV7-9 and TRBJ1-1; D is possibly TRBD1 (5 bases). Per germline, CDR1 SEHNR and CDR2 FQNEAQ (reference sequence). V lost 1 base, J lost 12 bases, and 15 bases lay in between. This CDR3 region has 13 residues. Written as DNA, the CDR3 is TGTGCCAGCAGCTTAGGGGGACCCCCTGAGACTTTCTTT. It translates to CASSLGGPPETFF. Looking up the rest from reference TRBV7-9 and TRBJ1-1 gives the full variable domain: DTGVSQNPRHKITKRGQNVTFRCDPISEHNRLYWYRQTLGQGPEFLTYFQNEAQLEKSRLLSDRFSAERPKGSFSTLEIQRTEQGDSAMYLCASSLGGPPETFFGQGTRLTVV.

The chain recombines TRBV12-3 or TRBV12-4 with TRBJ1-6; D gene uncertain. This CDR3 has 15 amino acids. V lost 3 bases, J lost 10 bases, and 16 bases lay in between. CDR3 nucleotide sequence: TGTGCCAGCAGTTTGTCCGGGCCCTTACCCTCACCCCTCCACTTT. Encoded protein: CASSLSGPLPSPLHF.

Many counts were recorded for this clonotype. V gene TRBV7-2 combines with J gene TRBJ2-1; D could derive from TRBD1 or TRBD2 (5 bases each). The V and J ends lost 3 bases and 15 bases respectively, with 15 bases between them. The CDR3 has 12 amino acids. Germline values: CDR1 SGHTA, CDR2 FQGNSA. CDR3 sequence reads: CASSFPGAPGFF. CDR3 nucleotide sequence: TGTGCCAGCAGCTTTCCCGGGGCCCCGGGGTTCTTC.

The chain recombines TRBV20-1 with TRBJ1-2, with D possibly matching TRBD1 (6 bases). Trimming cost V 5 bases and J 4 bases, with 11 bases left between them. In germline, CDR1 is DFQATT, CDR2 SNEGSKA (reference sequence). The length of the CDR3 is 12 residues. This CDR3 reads CSAYRATYGYTF. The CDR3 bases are TGCAGTGCTTACAGGGCTACCTATGGCTACACCTTC.

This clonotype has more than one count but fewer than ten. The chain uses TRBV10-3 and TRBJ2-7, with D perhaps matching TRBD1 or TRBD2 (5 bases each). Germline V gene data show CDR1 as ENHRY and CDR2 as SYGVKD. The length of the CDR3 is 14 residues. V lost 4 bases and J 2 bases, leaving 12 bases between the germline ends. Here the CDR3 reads CAISVYLGAYEQYF. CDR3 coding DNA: TGTGCCATCAGTGTTTACTTGGGGGCCTACGAGCAGTACTTC.

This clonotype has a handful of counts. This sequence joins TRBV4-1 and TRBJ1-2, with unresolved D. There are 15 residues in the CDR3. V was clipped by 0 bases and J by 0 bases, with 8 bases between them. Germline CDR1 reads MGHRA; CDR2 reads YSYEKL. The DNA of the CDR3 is TGCGCCAGCAGCCAAGATAACGCAGCTAACTATGGCTACACCTTC. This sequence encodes CASSQDNAANYGYTF.

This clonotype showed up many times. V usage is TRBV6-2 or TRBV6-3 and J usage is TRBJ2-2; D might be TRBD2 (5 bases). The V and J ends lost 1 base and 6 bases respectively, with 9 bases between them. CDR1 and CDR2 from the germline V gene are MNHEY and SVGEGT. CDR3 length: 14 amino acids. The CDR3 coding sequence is TGTGCCAGCAGTTACTACGGGGAAGCCGGGGAGCTGTTTTTT. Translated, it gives CASSYYGEAGELFF.

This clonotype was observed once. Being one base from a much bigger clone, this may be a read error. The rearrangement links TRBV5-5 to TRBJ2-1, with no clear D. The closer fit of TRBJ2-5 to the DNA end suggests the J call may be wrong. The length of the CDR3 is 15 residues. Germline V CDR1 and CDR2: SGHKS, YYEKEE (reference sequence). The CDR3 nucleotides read TGTGCCAGCAGCTTGGGGGCAGGCACGGCAGAGACCCAGTACTTC. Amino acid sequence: CASSLGAGTAETQYF.

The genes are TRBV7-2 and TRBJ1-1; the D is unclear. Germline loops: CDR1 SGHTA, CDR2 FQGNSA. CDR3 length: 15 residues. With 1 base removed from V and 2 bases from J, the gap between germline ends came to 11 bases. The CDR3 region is CASSLVLPSNTEAFF. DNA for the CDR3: TGTGCCAGCAGCTTAGTACTTCCGTCAAACACTGAAGCTTTCTTT. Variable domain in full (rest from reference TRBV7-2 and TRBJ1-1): GAGVSQSPSNKVTEKGKDVELRCDPISGHTALYWYRQSLGQGLEFLIYFQGNSAPDKSGLPSDRFSAERTGGSVSTLTIQRTQQEDSAVYLCASSLVLPSNTEAFFGQGTRLTVV.

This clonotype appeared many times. The CDR3 DNA sequence: TGCGCCAGCAGCGACCGGACGGCTAGCACAGATACGCAGTATTTT. It encodes CASSDRTASTDTQYF. The chain employs TRBV5-1 and TRBJ2-3; D is unresolved. Germline CDR1 is SGHRS and CDR2 is YFSETQ. V lost 4 bases and J 0 bases, leaving 12 bases between the germline ends. The CDR3 sequence is 15 residues long.

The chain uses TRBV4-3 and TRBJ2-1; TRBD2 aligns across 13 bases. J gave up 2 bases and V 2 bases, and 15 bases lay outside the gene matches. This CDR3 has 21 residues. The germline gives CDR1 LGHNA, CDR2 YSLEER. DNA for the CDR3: TGCGCCAGCAGCCAACCACTTCGCGGGACTAGCGGGATGGGACCCTACAATGAGCAGTTCTTC. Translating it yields CASSQPLRGTSGMGPYNEQFF.

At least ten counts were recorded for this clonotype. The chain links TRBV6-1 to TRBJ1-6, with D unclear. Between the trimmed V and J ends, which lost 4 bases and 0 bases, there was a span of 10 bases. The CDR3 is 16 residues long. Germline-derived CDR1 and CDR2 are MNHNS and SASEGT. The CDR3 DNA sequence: TGTGCCAGCAGTGTCACTCAGAGCTCCTATAATTCACCCCTCCACTTT. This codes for CASSVTQSSYNSPLHF.

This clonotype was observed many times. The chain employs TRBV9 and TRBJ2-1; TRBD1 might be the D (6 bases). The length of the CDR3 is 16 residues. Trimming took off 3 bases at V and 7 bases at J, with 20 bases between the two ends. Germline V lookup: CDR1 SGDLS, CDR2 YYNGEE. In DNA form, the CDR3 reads TGTGCCAGCAGCGCGTTACAGGGTAGAGGGGCGAATGAGCAGTTCTTC. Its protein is CASSALQGRGANEQFF.

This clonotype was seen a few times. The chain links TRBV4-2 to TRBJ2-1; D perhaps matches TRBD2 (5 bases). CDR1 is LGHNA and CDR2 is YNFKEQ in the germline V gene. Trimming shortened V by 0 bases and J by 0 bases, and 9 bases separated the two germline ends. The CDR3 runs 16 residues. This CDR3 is CASSQDREFSYNEQFF. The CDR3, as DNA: TGTGCCAGCAGCCAAGATCGGGAATTCTCCTACAATGAGCAGTTCTTC.

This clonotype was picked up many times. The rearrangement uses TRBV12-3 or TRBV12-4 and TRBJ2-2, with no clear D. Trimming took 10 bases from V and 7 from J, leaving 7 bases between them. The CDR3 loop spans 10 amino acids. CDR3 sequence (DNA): TGTGCCACCCGTATCGGGGAGCTGTTTTTT. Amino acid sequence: CATRIGELFF.

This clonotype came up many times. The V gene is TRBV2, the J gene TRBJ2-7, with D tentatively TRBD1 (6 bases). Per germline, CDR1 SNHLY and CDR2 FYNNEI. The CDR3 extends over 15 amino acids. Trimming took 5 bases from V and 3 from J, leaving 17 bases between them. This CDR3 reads CASSPDRLRFYEQYV. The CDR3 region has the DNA TGTGCCAGCAGTCCCGACAGGCTCCGCTTCTACGAGCAGTACGTC.

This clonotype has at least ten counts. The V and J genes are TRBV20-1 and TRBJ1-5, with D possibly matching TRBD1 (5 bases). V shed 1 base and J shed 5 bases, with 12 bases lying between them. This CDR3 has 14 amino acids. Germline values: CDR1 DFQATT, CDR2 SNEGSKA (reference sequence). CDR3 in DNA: TGCAGTGCTAGAGGGGGCCAGTGGGATCAGCCCCAGCATTTT. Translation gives CSARGGQWDQPQHF.

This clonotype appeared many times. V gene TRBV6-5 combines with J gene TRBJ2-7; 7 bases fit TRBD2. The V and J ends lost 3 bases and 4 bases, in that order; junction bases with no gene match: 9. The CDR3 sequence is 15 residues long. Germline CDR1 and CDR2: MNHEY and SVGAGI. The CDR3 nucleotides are TGTGCCAGCAGTTATTTTGCGAGCGGGGATTACGAGCAGTACTTC. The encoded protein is CASSYFASGDYEQYF.

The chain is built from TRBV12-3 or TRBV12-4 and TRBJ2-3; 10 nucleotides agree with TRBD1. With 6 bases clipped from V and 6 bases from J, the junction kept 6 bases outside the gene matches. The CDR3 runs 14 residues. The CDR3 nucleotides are TGTGCCAGCAGGGCAAGGACAGGGGGTGATACGCAGTATTTT. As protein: CASRARTGGDTQYF.

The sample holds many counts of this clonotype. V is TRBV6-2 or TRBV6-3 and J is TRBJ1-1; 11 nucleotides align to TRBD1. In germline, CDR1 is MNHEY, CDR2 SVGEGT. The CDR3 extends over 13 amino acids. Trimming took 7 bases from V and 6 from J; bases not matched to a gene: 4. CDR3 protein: CASIWTGGAEAFF. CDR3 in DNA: TGTGCCAGCATTTGGACAGGGGGCGCTGAAGCTTTCTTT.

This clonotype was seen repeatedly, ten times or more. This CDR3 reads CATGQATYNEQFF. The CDR3 DNA is TGTGCCACCGGACAGGCCACATACAATGAGCAGTTCTTC. The chain links TRBV12-3 or TRBV12-4 to TRBJ2-1, with 7 bases matching TRBD1. CDR3 size: 13 residues. V shed 10 bases, J shed 4 bases, and the junction held 7 bases outside the gene matches.

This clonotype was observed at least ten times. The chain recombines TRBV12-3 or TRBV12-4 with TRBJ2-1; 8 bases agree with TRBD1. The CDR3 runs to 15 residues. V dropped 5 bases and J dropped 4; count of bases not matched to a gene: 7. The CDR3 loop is CASSRAGQGYNEQFF. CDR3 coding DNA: TGTGCCAGCAGTCGAGCCGGACAGGGTTACAATGAGCAGTTCTTC.

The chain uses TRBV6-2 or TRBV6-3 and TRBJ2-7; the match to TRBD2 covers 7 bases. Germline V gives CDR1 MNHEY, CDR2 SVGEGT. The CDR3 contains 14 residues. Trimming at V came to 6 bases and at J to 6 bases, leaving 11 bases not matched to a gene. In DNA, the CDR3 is TGTGCCAGCAGGTTTAGCGGGCCAGCCTCCGAGCAGTACTTC. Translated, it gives CASRFSGPASEQYF.

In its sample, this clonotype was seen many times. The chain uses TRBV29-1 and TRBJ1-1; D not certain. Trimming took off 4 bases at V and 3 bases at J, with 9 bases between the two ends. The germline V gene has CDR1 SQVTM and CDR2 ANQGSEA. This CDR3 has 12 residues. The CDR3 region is CSVVVWDTEAFF. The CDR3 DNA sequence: TGCAGCGTTGTAGTTTGGGACACTGAAGCTTTCTTT.

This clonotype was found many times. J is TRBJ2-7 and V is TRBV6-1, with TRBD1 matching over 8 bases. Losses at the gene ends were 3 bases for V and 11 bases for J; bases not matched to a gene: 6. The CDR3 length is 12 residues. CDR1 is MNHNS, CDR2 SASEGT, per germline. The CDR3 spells CASSDYSGGKYF. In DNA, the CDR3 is TGTGCCAGCAGTGATTATTCAGGGGGCAAGTACTTC.